The source of this T cell receptor (beta chain) is a study of CD8 T cells in ankylosing spondylitis. Study-wide points: Matched ankylosing spondylitis synovial fluid reportedly showed significant enrichment of disease-linked clones. Peripheral blood samples showed relatively rare disease-linked clones, and these clones were CD8+. Past studies reported some motif variants in reactive arthritis synovial fluid and blood.

CDR1 is LNHNV and CDR2 is YYDKDF in the germline V gene (reference sequence). V gave up 1 base and J gave up 2 bases, with 12 bases separating them. The CDR3 runs to 15 residues. This clonotype has only one observation. What it binds is not known. Preparation of TCR beta libraries was done by quantitative 5'-RACE with molecular barcodes. TCRdb recomputed calls from the 5' RACE reads with MiXCR, one row per CDR3 protein. The sample has roughly 180,000 distinct CDR3 sequences, around 13% seen once. The clonotype comes from a male donor with ankylosing spondylitis or in good health (not recorded which). The V and J genes are TRBV15 and TRBJ2-7; no clear D. Sequencing was carried out using blood, either unsorted or a sorted T cell fraction (not recorded which). CDR3 amino acids: CATSRGVQRTYEQYF. The CDR3, as DNA: TGTGCCACCAGCAGAGGGGTCCAAAGAACCTACGAGCAGTACTTC.